The TCR beta chain under discussion was sequenced for a study of type 1 regulatory T cells. As for the study in general: An in vitro protocol generated T-allo10, a Tr1-enriched, alloantigen-specific CD4 T cell product.

TCRdb independently ran MiXCR on the reads; one entry per CDR3 protein. The sample records some 89,000 distinct CDR3 sequences, less than 40% being singletons. The CDR3 length is 15 residues. Germline CDR1 reads SGHRS; CDR2 reads YFSETQ. V gave up 0 bases and J gave up 3 bases; unmatched junction bases: 3. This clonotype was counted a few times. V usage is TRBV5-1 and J usage is TRBJ2-7, with TRBD2 matching over 10 bases. Sequencing input: CD4+ T cells, either the whole sample or a sorted fraction (not recorded which). The receptor was isolated from a human donor in good health. Written as DNA, the CDR3 is TGCGCCAGCAGCTTGGAACTAGCGGGAAACTACGAGCAGTACTTC. It yields the protein CASSLELAGNYEQYF.